A single sample is the source of the 2 T cell receptor beta chains below, sequenced in a study of T cell responses to AZD1222 COVID-19 vaccine. Sequencing used immunoSEQ multiplex PCR; TCRdb keeps in-frame clones, though not all of them. The sample contains fewer than 200,000 clones, roughly 94% of which appear only once. The sample here was peripheral blood, taken on day 0 of MenACWY control vaccination. The receptors here all came from an adult in good health.

The J gene is TRBJ2-2, the V gene TRBV6-2 or TRBV6-3, with 8 positions matching TRBD1. Germline CDR1 MNHEY, CDR2 SVGEGT. The V gene end was trimmed by 6 bases and the J gene end by 5 bases; junction bases not matched to a gene: 8. This CDR3 comprises 15 residues. The DNA for the CDR3 is TGTGCCAGCAGCGCGACAGGGGCAGGGACCGGGGAGCTGTTTTTT. Its protein product is CASSATGAGTGELFF.

The chain couples TRBV4-1 to TRBJ1-6; 8 bases map to TRBD1. Germline loops: CDR1 MGHRA, CDR2 YSYEKL. CDR3 length equals 16 residues. The trim removed 1 base at V and 7 bases at J, leaving 6 bases unmatched. CDR3 nucleotide sequence: TGCGCCAGCAGCCAAGGCCAGGGGGCCATCAATTCACCCCTCCACTTT. Translation: CASSQGQGAINSPLHF.